The entry below describes one T cell receptor beta chain. Germline CDR1 reads KGHSH; CDR2 reads LQKENI. V lost 6 bases to trimming and J lost 5 bases; unmatched junction nucleotides: 14. The length of the CDR3 is 16 residues. This entry belongs to a study of blood T cell repertoires in COVID-19. Study-wide background: Acute and convalescent COVID-19 samples came from the United States, Italy and Spain. T cells, B-cell-depleted T cells, or PBMCs provided the cDNA or gDNA that served as material.

Methods used by the authors: Cell counts per sample came from amplifying reference gene primers. Sequencing was performed with immunoSEQ multiplex PCR; in TCRdb, only in-frame clones are kept and a portion is missing. Clone size and the V and J calls come from that table; the DNA yielded D and trimming. The repertoire has some 140,000 clones, more than 70% of them found once; the top ten carry 4.3%. J is TRBJ1-2 and V is TRBV18, with 8 bases that match TRBD1. The receptor was derived from a human donor in a cohort sampled during active COVID-19. The sample consisted of peripheral blood. CDR3 region: CASSRNRDRIPYGYTF. The CDR3 DNA reads TGTGCCAGCTCCCGAAACCGGGACAGGATTCCGTATGGCTACACCTTC. Full variable domain (rest looked up from reference TRBV18 and TRBJ1-2): NAGVMQNPRHLVRRRGQEARLRCSPMKGHSHVYWYRQLPEEGLKFMVYLQKENIIDESGMPKERFSAEFPKEGPSILRIQQVVRGDSAAYFCASSRNRDRIPYGYTFGSGTRLTVV.